The 25 T cell receptor beta chains below were found in one sample sequenced in a study of shared clonotypes between healthy human individuals. Produced via immunoSEQ multiplex PCR; TCRdb's table is partial and in-frame only. The sample consists of about 2.3 million clones, around 90% of them appearing once. Input material: naive CD4+ T cells from PBMCs. The sample's subset: CD45RA+ positively selected. These receptors all come from a man aged 18 to 35 in good health. Some clones in this sample may be carry-over from other donors' samples.

The chain has TRBV10-3 and TRBJ2-2, with 12 bases lining up with TRBD2. The CDR3 runs to 23 residues. CDR1 ENHRY and CDR2 SYGVKD come from the germline V gene. After removal of 0 bases from V and 5 bases from J, the junction contained 22 bases not matched to a gene. The CDR3 DNA reads as TGTGCCATCAGTGAGTCGGACAGTCCGGCCCGACTAGCGGGAGTTGGGTGGACCGGGGAGCTGTTTTTT. As protein: CAISESDSPARLAGVGWTGELFF.

The chain has TRBV19 and TRBJ2-6; D assignment may be TRBD1 or TRBD2 (5 bases each). CDR3 length equals 15 residues. With 2 bases removed from V and 4 bases from J, the gap between germline ends came to 9 bases. The germline V gene has CDR1 LNHDA and CDR2 SQIVND (reference sequence). The DNA for the CDR3 is TGTGCCAGTAGTATACCCGGGACCGGGGCCAACGTCCTGACTTTC. Amino acids: CASSIPGTGANVLTF. The full variable domain, rest sourced from reference TRBV19 and TRBJ2-6, is DGGITQSPKYLFRKEGQNVTLSCEQNLNHDAMYWYRQDPGQGLRLIYYSQIVNDFQKGDIAEGYSVSREKKESFPLTVTSAQKNPTAFYLCASSIPGTGANVLTFGAGSRLTVL.

The rearrangement uses TRBV18 and TRBJ2-1; TRBD1 matches 9 bases. The CDR3 length is 13 residues. The V gene end was trimmed by 6 bases and the J gene end by 7 bases; junction bases not matched to a gene: 4. CDR1 and CDR2 from the germline V gene are KGHSH and LQKENI. The CDR3 nucleotides are TGTGCCAGCTCTCTTGGACAGGGGAATGAGCAGTTCTTC. Residues: CASSLGQGNEQFF. Using reference TRBV18 and TRBJ2-1 for the parts outside the CDR3, the full variable domain is NAGVMQNPRHLVRRRGQEARLRCSPMKGHSHVYWYRQLPEEGLKFMVYLQKENIIDESGMPKERFSAEFPKEGPSILRIQQVVRGDSAAYFCASSLGQGNEQFFGPGTRLTVL.

About this clone: It is unclear where the CDR3 begins or ends on the DNA, so no DNA is shown, and the CDR3 is as TCRdb lists it. The chain uses TRBV19 and TRBJ2-1; the table calls TRBD1, which could not be checked here. The CDR3 spans 16 amino acids, including both terminal residues. The germline CDR1 and CDR2 sequences are LNHDA and SQIVND (reference sequence). CDR3 residues: CASSILARNSYNEQFF.

This chain links TRBV5-1 with TRBJ2-2; possibly TRBD2 for D (6 bases). This CDR3 region has 14 residues. Germline V gene data show CDR1 as SGHRS and CDR2 as YFSETQ. V was trimmed by 0 bases and J by 5 bases, leaving 8 bases between them. The CDR3 loop reads CASSLELATGELFF. DNA of the CDR3: TGCGCCAGCAGCTTGGAGCTAGCGACCGGGGAGCTGTTTTTT.

The chain is built from TRBV27 and TRBJ2-7, with D perhaps matching TRBD2 (5 bases). Germline-derived CDR1 and CDR2 are MNHEY and SMNVEV (reference sequence). CDR3 length: 14 amino acids. V was cut by 1 base and J by 1 base, with 8 bases left in between. This chain's CDR3 is CASSLWPGSYEQYF. The DNA of the CDR3 is TGTGCCAGCAGTTTATGGCCGGGATCCTACGAGCAGTACTTC.

V usage is TRBV11-3 and J usage is TRBJ2-3, with D perhaps assigned TRBD1 or TRBD2 (5 bases each). Trimming shortened V by 4 bases and J by 6 bases, and 14 bases separated the two germline ends. Germline lookup yields CDR1 SGHNT and CDR2 YENEEA. The CDR3 is made up of 14 amino acids. The CDR3 sequence: CASSSYRDPDTQYF. The DNA of the CDR3 is TGTGCCAGCAGCTCGTACCGGGACCCGGATACGCAGTATTTT. Based on the CDR3 plus reference TRBV11-3 and TRBJ2-3, the full variable domain is EAGVVQSPRYKIIEKKQPVAFWCNPISGHNTLYWYLQNLGQGPELLIRYENEEAVDDSQLPKDRFSAERLKGVDSTLKIQPAELGDSAVYLCASSSYRDPDTQYFGPGTRLTVL.

This clone was recorded only once. This specimen includes other DNA sequences encoding the same CDR3. J is TRBJ2-3 and V is TRBV29-1; 7 bases align to TRBD2. Germline-derived CDR1 and CDR2 are SQVTM and ANQGSEA. Germline trimming cut 6 bases from V and 0 bases from J; bases unmatched to any gene: 6. This CDR3 contains 14 residues. This CDR3 reads CSVGLAASTDTQYF. As DNA, the CDR3 is TGCAGCGTCGGGCTAGCGGCCAGCACAGATACGCAGTATTTT.

The J gene is TRBJ2-1, the V gene TRBV6-1; 10 bases are a match to TRBD2. Germline CDR1 reads MNHNS; CDR2 reads SASEGT. The CDR3 totals 19 residues. After removal of 3 bases from V and 9 bases from J, the junction contained 20 bases not matched to a gene. The CDR3 bases are TGTGCCAGCAGTGATCACCGGGGGGTCAAGCGGGAGGGGTTACGTGAGCAGTTCTTC. Encoded protein: CASSDHRGVKREGLREQFF.

The chain joins TRBV19 to TRBJ2-7, with TRBD1 matching 10 bases. V was clipped by 4 bases and J by 5 bases; unmatched bases: 5. CDR1 is LNHDA and CDR2 is SQIVND in the germline V gene (reference sequence). This CDR3 is built from 14 residues. CDR3 loop: CASSTMGQGNEQYF. DNA of the CDR3: TGTGCCAGTAGTACCATGGGACAGGGGAACGAGCAGTACTTC.

The chain is built from TRBV5-1 and TRBJ2-7, with TRBD2 identical over 8 bases. V gave up 4 bases and J gave up 5 bases; unmatched junction bases: 14. CDR1 and CDR2 (germline): SGHRS, YFSETQ. This CDR3 spans 16 amino acids. CDR3 bases: TGCGCCAGCAGCGCCATGGGGAGCGGGAGCCCCCACGAGCAGTACTTC. Encoded protein: CASSAMGSGSPHEQYF.

On this clone itself: Compared with germline, one end of the junction differs, possibly owing to a read error. V is TRBV11-2 and J is TRBJ1-2, with D possibly TRBD1 on 5 matching bases. Germline-derived CDR1 and CDR2 are SGHAT and FQNNGV. The CDR3 has 12 residues. The CDR3 spells CASSNGIWGCTF. The CDR3 nucleotides are TGTGCCAGCAGCAACGGGATTTGGGGCTGCACCTTC.

J is TRBJ2-6 and V is TRBV7-3; the match to TRBD1 covers 9 bases. This CDR3 comprises 16 residues. V gave up 5 bases and J gave up 4 bases; unmatched junction bases: 6. In germline, CDR1 is SGHTA, CDR2 FQGTGA. The CDR3: CASSQGQGAGANVLTF. CDR3 sequence (DNA): TGTGCCAGCAGCCAGGGACAGGGTGCGGGGGCCAACGTCCTGACTTTC. The full variable domain, rest sourced from reference TRBV7-3 and TRBJ2-6, is GAGVSQTPSNKVTEKGKYVELRCDPISGHTALYWYRQSLGQGPEFLIYFQGTGAADDSGLPNDRFFAVRPEGSVSTLKIQRTERGDSAVYLCASSQGQGAGANVLTFGAGSRLTVL.

The chain employs TRBV30 and TRBJ1-1; D not certain. The V end was cut by 0 bases, the J end by 3 bases, with 11 bases between. The CDR3 contains 14 residues. CDR1 GTSNPN and CDR2 SVGIG come from the germline V gene (reference sequence). CDR3 DNA: TGTGCCTGGAGTGTTTTACGACTAGACACTGAAGCTTTCTTT. Its protein product is CAWSVLRLDTEAFF.

Here the CDR3 DNA reads TGCGCCAGCGCGACAGGGGGTCCTAATGAAAAACTGTTTTTT. Translating gives CASATGGPNEKLFF. The chain combines TRBV5-1 with TRBJ1-4; 9 nucleotides align to TRBD1. J lost 3 bases, V lost 7 bases, and 4 bases had no gene match. Germline CDR1 is SGHRS and CDR2 is YFSETQ. The CDR3 is 14 amino acids.

The table lists this clone with a count of one. The chain carries TRBV7-9 and TRBJ2-5; no firm D call. The J call may be wrong; the DNA end is better matched by TRBJ2-7. CDR1 and CDR2 from the germline V gene are SEHNR and FQNEAQ (reference sequence). The CDR3 length is 14 residues. The CDR3 bases are TGTGCCAGCAGCTTGTCTCGGCCGGGTTACGAGCAGTACTTC. Residues: CASSLSRPGYEQYF.

The chain links TRBV18 to TRBJ1-5, with D tentatively TRBD1 (5 bases). The V gene lost 1 base and the J gene lost 0 bases, with 10 bases spanning the gap. The CDR3 is 16 amino acids. CDR1 KGHSH and CDR2 LQKENI come from the germline V gene. CDR3 DNA sequence: TGTGCCAGCTCACCACGAGGACAATCTAGCAATCAGCCCCAGCATTTT. Residues: CASSPRGQSSNQPQHF. The complete variable domain, with remaining parts taken from reference TRBV18 and TRBJ1-5, reads NAGVMQNPRHLVRRRGQEARLRCSPMKGHSHVYWYRQLPEEGLKFMVYLQKENIIDESGMPKERFSAEFPKEGPSILRIQQVVRGDSAAYFCASSPRGQSSNQPQHFGDGTRLSIL.

The V call is TRBV9, the J call TRBJ1-1, with 8 bases fitting TRBD1. The V segment lost 4 bases and the J segment 0 bases; nucleotides outside the gene matches: 5. CDR3 size: 15 residues. Germline lookup yields CDR1 SGDLS and CDR2 YYNGEE. CDR3 sequence (DNA): TGTGCCAGCAGCCCCACGACAGGGGTGAACACTGAAGCTTTCTTT. This gives the protein CASSPTTGVNTEAFF.

The rearrangement links TRBV11-3 to TRBJ1-1; weak D call: TRBD1 (6 bases). This CDR3 is built from 16 residues. Germline CDR1 is SGHNT and CDR2 is YENEEA. V lost 1 base and J 4 bases, leaving 16 bases between the germline ends. CDR3 region: CASSLVGGGRGTEAFF. DNA for the CDR3: TGTGCCAGCAGCTTAGTAGGGGGGGGGCGTGGCACTGAAGCTTTCTTT.

The chain employs TRBV28 and TRBJ1-4; D unresolved. This CDR3 region has 17 residues. Germline loops: CDR1 MDHEN, CDR2 SYDVKM. Trimming shortened V by 10 bases and J by 0 bases, and 21 bases separated the two germline ends. In DNA, the CDR3 is TGTGCCACCACCGGGTCCCAGCGACCTTCAACTAATGAAAAACTGTTTTTT. Protein product: CATTGSQRPSTNEKLFF. Filled out from reference TRBV28 and TRBJ1-4, the complete variable domain reads DVKVTQSSRYLVKRTGEKVFLECVQDMDHENMFWYRQDPGLGLRLIYFSYDVKMKEKGDIPEGYSVSREKKERFSLILESASTNQTSMYLCATTGSQRPSTNEKLFFGSGTQLSVL.

This chain joins TRBV2 and TRBJ1-4; no reliable D call. CDR1 SNHLY and CDR2 FYNNEI come from the germline V gene. V was cut by 2 bases and J by 8 bases, with 12 bases left in between. The CDR3 sequence is 14 residues long. CDR3 sequence: CASSELVSGEKLFF. DNA of the CDR3: TGTGCCAGCAGTGAATTAGTTTCTGGGGAAAAACTGTTTTTT.

V and J are TRBV15 and TRBJ2-1, with TRBD1 identical over 9 bases. The germline V gene has CDR1 LNHNV and CDR2 YYDKDF (reference sequence). The CDR3 has 17 residues. The V and J ends lost 0 bases and 4 bases, in that order; junction bases with no gene match: 7. For the CDR3, the DNA is TGTGCCACCAGCAGAGAGGACAGGGGATTTATTTACAATGAGCAGTTCTTC. Translation gives CATSREDRGFIYNEQFF.

The gene calls are TRBV6-1 and TRBJ1-1; TRBD1 agrees at 8 bases. CDR1 MNHNS and CDR2 SASEGT come from the germline V gene. The CDR3 loop spans 17 amino acids. Losses at the gene ends were 2 bases for V and 4 bases for J; bases not matched to a gene: 12. The CDR3 bases are TGTGCCAGCAGTGAATGGTTTGGACAGGGTGCTAGCACTGAAGCTTTCTTT. This sequence encodes CASSEWFGQGASTEAFF.

This clone was detected once. The J gene is TRBJ1-1, the V gene TRBV11-2; D not resolved. V was trimmed by 2 bases and J by 8 bases, leaving 9 bases between them. Germline V gene sequence: CDR1 SGHAT, CDR2 FQNNGV. This CDR3 contains 12 residues. CDR3 sequence reads: CASSLRPVEAFF. The CDR3 nucleotides read TGTGCCAGCAGCTTAAGGCCAGTAGAAGCTTTCTTT.

Points on this clone: The sample carries other DNA sequences with the same CDR3. V and J are TRBV6-6 and TRBJ1-3, with D perhaps matching TRBD1 (5 bases). Germline assignment: CDR1 MNHNY and CDR2 SVGAGI (reference sequence). The germline V and J ends were trimmed by 2 bases and 1 base, with 6 bases remaining between them. CDR3 length equals 14 residues. The CDR3 here is CASSYQGSGNTIYF. CDR3 in DNA: TGTGCCAGCAGTTACCAGGGTTCTGGAAACACCATATATTTT.